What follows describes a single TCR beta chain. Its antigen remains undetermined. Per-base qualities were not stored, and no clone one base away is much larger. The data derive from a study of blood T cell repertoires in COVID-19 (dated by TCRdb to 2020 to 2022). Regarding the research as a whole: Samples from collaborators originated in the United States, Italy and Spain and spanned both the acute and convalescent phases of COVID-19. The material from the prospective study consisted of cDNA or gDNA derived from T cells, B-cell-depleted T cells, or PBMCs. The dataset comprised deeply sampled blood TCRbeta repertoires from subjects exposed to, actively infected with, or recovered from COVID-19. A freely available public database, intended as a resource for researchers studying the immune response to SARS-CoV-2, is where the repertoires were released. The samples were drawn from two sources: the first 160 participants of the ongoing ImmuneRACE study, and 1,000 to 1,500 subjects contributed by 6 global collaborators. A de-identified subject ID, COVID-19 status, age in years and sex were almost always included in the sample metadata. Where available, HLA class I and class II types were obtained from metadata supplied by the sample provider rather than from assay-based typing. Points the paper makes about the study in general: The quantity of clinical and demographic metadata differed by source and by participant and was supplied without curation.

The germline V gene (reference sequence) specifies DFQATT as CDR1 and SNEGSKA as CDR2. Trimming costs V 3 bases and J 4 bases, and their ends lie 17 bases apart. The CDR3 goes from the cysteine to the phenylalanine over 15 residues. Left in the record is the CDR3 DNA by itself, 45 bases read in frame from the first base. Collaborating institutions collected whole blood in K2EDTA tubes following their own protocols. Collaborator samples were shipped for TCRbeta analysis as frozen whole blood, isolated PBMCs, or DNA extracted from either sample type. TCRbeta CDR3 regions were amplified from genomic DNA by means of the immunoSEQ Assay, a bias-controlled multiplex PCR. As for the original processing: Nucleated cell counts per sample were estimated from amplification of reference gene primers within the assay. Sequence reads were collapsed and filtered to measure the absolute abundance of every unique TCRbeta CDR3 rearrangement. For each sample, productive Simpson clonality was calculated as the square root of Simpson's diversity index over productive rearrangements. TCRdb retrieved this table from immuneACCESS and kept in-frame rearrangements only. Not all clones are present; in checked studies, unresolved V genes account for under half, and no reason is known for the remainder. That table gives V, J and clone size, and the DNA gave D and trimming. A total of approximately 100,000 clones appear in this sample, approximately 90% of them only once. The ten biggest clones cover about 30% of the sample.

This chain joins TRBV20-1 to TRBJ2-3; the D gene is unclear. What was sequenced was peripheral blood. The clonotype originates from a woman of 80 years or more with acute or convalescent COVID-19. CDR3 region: CSASKFQAIADTQYF. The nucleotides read TGCAGTGCTAGTAAATTCCAGGCTATCGCAGATACGCAGTATTTT.